These T cell receptor beta chains were read from a single sample in a study of OX40 agonist ivuxolimab in advanced cancers. TCRdb's copy holds only in-frame clones and misses some; the assay was immunoSEQ multiplex PCR. Of roughly 70,000 clones listed, roughly 80% are singletons. The specimen comprised CD4+ or CD8+ T cells sorted from blood, sampled in a trial of the OX40 agonist ivuxolimab. The receptors were gathered from an adult with an advanced solid tumor such as melanoma, head and neck, liver or kidney cancer. Each CDR3 is given with its conserved first and last residue. A D gene is named only where the DNA matches it firmly. Clone size is given for some rows only: seen once, a few or many times, or a class if the clone is expanded.

d_call: TRBD1
j_call: TRBJ1-5
clone_size: once
v_call: TRBV5-1
cdr3_nt: TGCGCCAGCAGCTGGACAGGGCTTAATCAGCCCCAGCATTTT
cdr3_aa: CASSWTGLNQPQHF

d_call: .
j_call: TRBJ2-7
clone_size: .
v_call: TRBV19
cdr3_nt: TGTGCCAGTAGTATACCGGAGAGGCCCTACGAGCAGTACTTC
cdr3_aa: CASSIPERPYEQYF

d_call: TRBD1
j_call: TRBJ2-7
clone_size: .
v_call: TRBV6-1
cdr3_nt: TGTGCCAGCAGACCAACAGGGGCCTACGAGCAGTACTTC
cdr3_aa: CASRPTGAYEQYF

d_call: .
j_call: TRBJ2-1
clone_size: .
v_call: TRBV2
cdr3_nt: .
cdr3_aa: CASSVAGGANEPFF

d_call: TRBD2
j_call: TRBJ2-5
clone_size: .
v_call: TRBV5-4
cdr3_nt: TGTGCCAGCAGCCCGAGACTAGCGGGGGGCAGAGAGACCCAGTACTTC
cdr3_aa: CASSPRLAGGRETQYF

d_call: .
j_call: TRBJ1-2
clone_size: few
v_call: TRBV6-1
cdr3_nt: TGTGCCAGCAGTGAAACAGGGTTCGGCGGCTACACCTTC
cdr3_aa: CASSETGFGGYTF

d_call: TRBD1
j_call: TRBJ1-1
clone_size: .
v_call: TRBV27
cdr3_nt: TGTGCCAGCAGTTTATTTGGGACAGCCTCGGTAGGTTTCTTT
cdr3_aa: CASSLFGTASVGFF

d_call: .
j_call: TRBJ1-2
clone_size: .
v_call: TRBV15
cdr3_nt: TGTGCCACCAGCAGAGTGTCAGTGGGTGGCTACACCTTC
cdr3_aa: CATSRVSVGGYTF

d_call: .
j_call: TRBJ1-5
clone_size: .
v_call: TRBV28
cdr3_nt: TGTGCCAGCAGTTTTGCTAGGAGGGGTAATCAGCCCCAGCATTTT
cdr3_aa: CASSFARRGNQPQHF

d_call: .
j_call: TRBJ2-1
clone_size: .
v_call: TRBV5-1
cdr3_nt: TGCGCCAGCAGCTTGGAGGGTTCCTCCTACAATGAGCAGTTCTTC
cdr3_aa: CASSLEGSSYNEQFF

d_call: .
j_call: TRBJ2-7
clone_size: .
v_call: TRBV2
cdr3_nt: TGTGCCACCAAACGGGACGGCCTCTACGAGCAGTACTTC
cdr3_aa: CATKRDGLYEQYF

d_call: .
j_call: TRBJ1-2
clone_size: .
v_call: TRBV6-1
cdr3_nt: TGTGCCAGCAGTCCCCCCGGACGGGACTATGGCTACACCTTC
cdr3_aa: CASSPPGRDYGYTF

d_call: TRBD2
j_call: TRBJ2-7
clone_size: .
v_call: TRBV7-2
cdr3_nt: TGTGCCAGCACCTCTAGCGGGGGGGCATACGAGCAGTACTTC
cdr3_aa: CASTSSGGAYEQYF

d_call: TRBD2
j_call: TRBJ2-7
clone_size: .
v_call: TRBV5-5
cdr3_nt: TGTGCCAGCAGCTTGTCTTTTAGCGGGGTGTACGAGCAGTACTTC
cdr3_aa: CASSLSFSGVYEQYF

d_call: TRBD1
j_call: TRBJ1-2
clone_size: .
v_call: TRBV7-9
cdr3_nt: TGTGCCAGCAGCTTAGTCGGGACAGGAGACTCCTATGGCTACACCTTC
cdr3_aa: CASSLVGTGDSYGYTF

d_call: .
j_call: TRBJ2-3
clone_size: .
v_call: TRBV5-1
cdr3_nt: TGCGCCAGCAGCTTGGGAGGACCCTTGAGCACAGATACGCAGTATTTT
cdr3_aa: CASSLGGPLSTDTQYF

d_call: TRBD2
j_call: TRBJ2-3
clone_size: .
v_call: TRBV27
cdr3_nt: TGTGCCAGCAGGCGGTACGGGACTAGCGGATCTGCCACAGATACGCAGTATTTT
cdr3_aa: CASRRYGTSGSATDTQYF

d_call: .
j_call: TRBJ1-1
clone_size: .
v_call: TRBV11-2
cdr3_nt: TGTGCCAGCAGCTCCCCCACCGGGACAAGAAACACTGAAGCTTTCTTT
cdr3_aa: CASSSPTGTRNTEAFF

d_call: TRBD1
j_call: TRBJ2-3
clone_size: .
v_call: TRBV19
cdr3_nt: TGTGCCACCAGAACAGGGGCCGAACGAGGAGGTACAGATACGCAGTATTTT
cdr3_aa: CATRTGAERGGTDTQYF

d_call: TRBD1
j_call: TRBJ1-2
clone_size: once
v_call: TRBV5-5
cdr3_nt: TGTGCCAGCAGCTTGGGGGGGCGACAGGGTGGCTACACCTTC
cdr3_aa: CASSLGGRQGGYTF

d_call: .
j_call: TRBJ2-7
clone_size: .
v_call: TRBV18
cdr3_nt: TGTGCCAGCTCACCAACGGACATCTCCTACGAGCAGTACTTC
cdr3_aa: CASSPTDISYEQYF